The sequence of this TCR beta chain was determined in a study of shared clonotypes between healthy human individuals. Whole-study findings and limits: Shared clonotypes: about 5% naive CD4, 3% to 3.5% naive CD8, about 2.4% memory CD4, over 0.3% memory CD8.

The germline V gene encodes CDR1 SGHTS and CDR2 YDEGEE. V gave up 1 base and J gave up 0 bases; unmatched junction bases: 10. The CDR3 is 19 amino acids. To note about this clone: Antigen unknown.

Selected positively for CCR7 and CD45RO-negative, naive CD8 cells excluded terminally differentiated effector memory CD45RA+ cells. Sequenced by immunoSEQ multiplex PCR; TCRdb stores in-frame clones only, minus some. Found here are around 2,000,000 clones, about 95% of them singletons; the top ten hold 1% to 1.5%. The sequencing sample was made of naive CD8+ T cells sorted from blood. This sequence was found in a man between 18 and 35 years old in good health. V gene TRBV5-8 combines with J gene TRBJ1-4; 9 positions match TRBD1. The DNA for the CDR3 is TGTGCCAGCAGCTTGTTTGCGGGGACAGGGATTTCAACTAATGAAAAACTGTTTTTT. Protein sequence: CASSLFAGTGISTNEKLFF.